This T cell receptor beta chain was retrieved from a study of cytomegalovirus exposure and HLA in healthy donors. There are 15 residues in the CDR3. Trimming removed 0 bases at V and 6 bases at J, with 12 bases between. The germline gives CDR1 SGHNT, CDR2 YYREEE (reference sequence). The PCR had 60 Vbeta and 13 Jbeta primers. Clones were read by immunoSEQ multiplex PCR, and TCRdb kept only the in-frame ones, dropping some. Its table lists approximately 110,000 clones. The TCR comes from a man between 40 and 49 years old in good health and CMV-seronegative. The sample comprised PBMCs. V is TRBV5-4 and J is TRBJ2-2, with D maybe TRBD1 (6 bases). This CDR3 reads CASSLVNRVAGELFF. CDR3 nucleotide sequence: TGTGCCAGCAGCTTGGTGAACAGGGTTGCCGGGGAGCTGTTTTTT.